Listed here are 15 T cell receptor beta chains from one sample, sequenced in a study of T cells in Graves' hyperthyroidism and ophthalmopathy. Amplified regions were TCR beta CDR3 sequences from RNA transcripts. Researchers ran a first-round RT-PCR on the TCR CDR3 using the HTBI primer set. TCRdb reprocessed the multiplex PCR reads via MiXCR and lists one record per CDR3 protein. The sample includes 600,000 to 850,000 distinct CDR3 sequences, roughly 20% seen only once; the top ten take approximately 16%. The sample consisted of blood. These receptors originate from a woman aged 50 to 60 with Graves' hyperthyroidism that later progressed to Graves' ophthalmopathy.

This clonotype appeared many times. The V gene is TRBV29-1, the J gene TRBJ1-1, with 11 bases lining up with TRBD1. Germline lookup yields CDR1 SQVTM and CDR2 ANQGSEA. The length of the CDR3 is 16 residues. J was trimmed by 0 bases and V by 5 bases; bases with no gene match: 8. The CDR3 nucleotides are TGCAGCGTTACTGTACGGACAGGGGGCGTGAACACTGAAGCTTTCTTT. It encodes CSVTVRTGGVNTEAFF.

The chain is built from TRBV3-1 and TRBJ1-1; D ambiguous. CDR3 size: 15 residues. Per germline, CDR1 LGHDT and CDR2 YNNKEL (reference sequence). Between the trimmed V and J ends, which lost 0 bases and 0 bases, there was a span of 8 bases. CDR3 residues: CASSQDQPLNTEAFF. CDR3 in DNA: TGTGCCAGCAGCCAAGATCAGCCCCTGAACACTGAAGCTTTCTTT.

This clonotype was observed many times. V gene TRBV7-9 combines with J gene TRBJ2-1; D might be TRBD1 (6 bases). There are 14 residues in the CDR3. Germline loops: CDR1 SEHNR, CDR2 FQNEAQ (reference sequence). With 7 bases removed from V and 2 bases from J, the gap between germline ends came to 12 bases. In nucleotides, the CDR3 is TGTGCCAGCAACCAGGGGCACCCCTACAATGAGCAGTTCTTC. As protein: CASNQGHPYNEQFF.

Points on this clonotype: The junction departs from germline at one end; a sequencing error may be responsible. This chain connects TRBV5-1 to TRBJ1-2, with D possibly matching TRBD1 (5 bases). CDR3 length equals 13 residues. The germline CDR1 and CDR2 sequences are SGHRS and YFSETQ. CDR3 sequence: CASSHGTDYGYTF. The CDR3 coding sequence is TGTGCCAGCAGCCACGGGACTGACTATGGCTACACCTTC.

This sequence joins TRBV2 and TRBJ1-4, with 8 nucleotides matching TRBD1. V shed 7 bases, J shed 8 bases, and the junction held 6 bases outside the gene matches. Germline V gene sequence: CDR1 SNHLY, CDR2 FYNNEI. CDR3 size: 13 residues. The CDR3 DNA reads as TGTGCCAGCACAGGGGGCGGGTGGGAAAAACTGTTTTTT. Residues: CASTGGGWEKLFF.

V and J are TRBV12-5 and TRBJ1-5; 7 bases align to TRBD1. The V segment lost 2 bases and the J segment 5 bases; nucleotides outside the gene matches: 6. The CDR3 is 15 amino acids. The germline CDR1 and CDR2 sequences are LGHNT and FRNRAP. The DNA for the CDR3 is TGTGCTAGTGGTTTGATGGGACAGTTATATCAGCCCCAGCATTTT. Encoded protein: CASGLMGQLYQPQHF.

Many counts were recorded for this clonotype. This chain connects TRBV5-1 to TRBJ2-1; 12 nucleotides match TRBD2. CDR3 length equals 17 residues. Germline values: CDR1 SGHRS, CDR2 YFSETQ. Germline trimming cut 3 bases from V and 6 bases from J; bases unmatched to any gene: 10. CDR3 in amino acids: CASSWPSGGAESNEQFF. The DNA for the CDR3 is TGCGCCAGCAGCTGGCCTAGCGGGGGGGCAGAGAGCAATGAGCAGTTCTTC.

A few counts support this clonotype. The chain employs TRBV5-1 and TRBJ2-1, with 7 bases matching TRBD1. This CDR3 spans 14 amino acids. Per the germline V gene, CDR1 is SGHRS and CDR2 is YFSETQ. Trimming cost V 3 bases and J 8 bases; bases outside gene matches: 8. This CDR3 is CASSSGQVRDEQFF. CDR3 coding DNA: TGCGCCAGCAGCTCCGGACAGGTTCGTGATGAGCAGTTCTTC. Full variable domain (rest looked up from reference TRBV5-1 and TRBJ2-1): KAGVTQTPRYLIKTRGQQVTLSCSPISGHRSVSWYQQTPGQGLQFLFEYFSETQRNKGNFPGRFSGRQFSNSRSEMNVSTLELGDSALYLCASSSGQVRDEQFFGPGTRLTVL.

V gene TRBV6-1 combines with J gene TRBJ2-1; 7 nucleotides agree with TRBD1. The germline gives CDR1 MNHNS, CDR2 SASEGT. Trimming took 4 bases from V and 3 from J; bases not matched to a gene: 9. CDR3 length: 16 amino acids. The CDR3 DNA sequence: TGTGCCAGCAGTGTCCACCTAGACAGGGACTACAATGAGCAGTTCTTC. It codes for CASSVHLDRDYNEQFF.

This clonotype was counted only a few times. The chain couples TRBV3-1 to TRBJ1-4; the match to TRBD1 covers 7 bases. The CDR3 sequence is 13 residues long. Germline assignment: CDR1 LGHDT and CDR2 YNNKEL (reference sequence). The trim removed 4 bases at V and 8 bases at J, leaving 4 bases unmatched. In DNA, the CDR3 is TGTGCCAGCAGCCGGGACAGTAGAGAAAAACTGTTTTTT. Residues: CASSRDSREKLFF.

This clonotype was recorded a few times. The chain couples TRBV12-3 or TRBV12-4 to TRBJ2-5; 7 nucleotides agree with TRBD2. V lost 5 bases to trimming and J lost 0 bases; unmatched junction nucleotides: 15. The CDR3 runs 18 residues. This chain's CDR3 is CASSHKRDSGFYQETQYF. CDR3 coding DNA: TGTGCCAGCAGTCACAAGCGGGATTCTGGCTTCTACCAAGAGACCCAGTACTTC.

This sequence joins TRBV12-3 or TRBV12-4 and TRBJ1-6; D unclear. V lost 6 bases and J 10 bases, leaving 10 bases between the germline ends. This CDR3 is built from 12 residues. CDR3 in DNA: TGTGCCAGCAGCACCATCTTCTCACCCCTCCACTTT. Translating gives CASSTIFSPLHF.

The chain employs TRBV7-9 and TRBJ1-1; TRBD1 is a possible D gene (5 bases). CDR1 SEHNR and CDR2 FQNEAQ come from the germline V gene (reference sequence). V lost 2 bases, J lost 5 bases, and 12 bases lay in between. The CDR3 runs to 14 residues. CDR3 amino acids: CASSLSSRVTEAFF. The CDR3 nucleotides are TGTGCCAGCAGCTTAAGTTCCAGGGTTACTGAAGCTTTCTTT.

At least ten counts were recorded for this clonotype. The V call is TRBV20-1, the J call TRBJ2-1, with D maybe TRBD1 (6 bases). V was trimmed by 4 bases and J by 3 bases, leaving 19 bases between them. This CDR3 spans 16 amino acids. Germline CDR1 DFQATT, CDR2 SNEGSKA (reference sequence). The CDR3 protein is CSATYGTSGSYNEQFF. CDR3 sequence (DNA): TGCAGTGCTACCTACGGGACATCTGGGAGCTACAATGAGCAGTTCTTC.

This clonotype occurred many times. The CDR3 spells CAIGTGGQPQHF. Here the CDR3 DNA reads TGTGCCATCGGGACGGGCGGTCAGCCCCAGCATTTT. The gene calls are TRBV6-1 and TRBJ1-5; D may be TRBD1 (5 bases). Germline loops: CDR1 MNHNS, CDR2 SASEGT. Trimming removed 10 bases from V and 6 bases from J, with 13 bases in between. The CDR3 is 12 residues long.